This entry describes one T cell receptor beta chain. Its antigen is as yet unknown. This sequence may be a read error, since a much larger clone differs from it by one base. This CDR3 is missing its conserved last phenylalanine or tryptophan, likely due to a read error. The data derive from a study of neurological immune-mediated disorders. The study, taken as a whole, reports: The most TCR clonal expansion was seen in HTLV-1-associated myelopathy, and the least was seen in multiple sclerosis, which fell below healthy controls.

Documented time point: longitudinal time-point 3. 5'RACE employing 10-nucleotide random UMIs yielded the cDNA. The yield of each sequencing run was over 160 million TCR-beta sequences from 15-18 subjects. MiXCR, applied by TCRdb to the 5' RACE reads, yields one record per CDR3 protein. Here the sample spans more than 100,000 distinct CDR3 sequences, approximately 11% being singletons. Germline V lookup: CDR1 LGHDT, CDR2 YNNKEL (reference sequence). The V and J ends lost 8 bases and 9 bases respectively, with 14 bases between them. The CDR3 has 12 amino acids. The sample consisted of PBMCs. The origin of this receptor is a female donor with HTLV-1-associated myelopathy (HAM/TSP). The genes are TRBV3-1 and TRBJ2-1, with D perhaps TRBD2 (6 bases). CDR3 in DNA: TGTGCCAGCTCTAAGGCCGGGGGTGAGCAGTTCTTA. It specifies CASSKAGGEQFL.